These 4 T cell receptor beta chains were sequenced from one sample in a study of blood T cell repertoires in COVID-19. Using immunoSEQ multiplex PCR, the repertoire was profiled, and TCRdb retains in-frame clones only, with some absent. There are approximately 390,000 clones in the sample; around nine tenths occur only once, and 10% lies in the top ten. Sequencing input: PBMCs or T cells enriched from blood (not recorded which). The source is a woman in her 50s who had recovered from COVID-19.

The sample holds a few counts of this clone. The chain combines TRBV30 with TRBJ1-1; D not resolved. Trimming left V 5 bases short and J 0 bases short, with 10 bases between. This CDR3 spans 13 amino acids. CDR1 is GTSNPN, CDR2 SVGIG, per germline (reference sequence). The CDR3, as DNA: TGTGCCTGGGGGAACCGGTTGAACACTGAAGCTTTCTTT. Translated, it gives CAWGNRLNTEAFF.

In regard to this clone: Germline is not matched at one junction end, which may reflect a read error. This sequence joins TRBV29-1 and TRBJ2-7; 10 nucleotides align to TRBD1. Germline-derived CDR1 and CDR2 are SQVTM and ANQGSEA. The CDR3 runs to 14 residues. The CDR3 protein is CSAEGTGVSHEQYF. The CDR3 DNA reads as TGCAGCGCTGAAGGGACAGGGGTTTCCCACGAGCAGTACTTC.

The gene calls are TRBV12-2 and TRBJ2-7; the D segment call TRBD2 is taken from the table without a DNA check. TRBV12-2 constitutes a pseudogene. The length of the CDR3 is 11 residues. This CDR3 reads CASRATHEQYF. The CDR3 DNA is TGTGCAAGTCGCGCTACCCACGAGCAGTACTTC.

This sequence joins TRBV7-2 and TRBJ1-6; the D is unclear. Germline V gene data show CDR1 as SGHTA and CDR2 as FQGNSA. The V and J ends lost 7 bases and 6 bases respectively, with 19 bases between them. The CDR3 length is 16 residues. CDR3 DNA: TGTGCCAGCACTACTATCCCCATTCGTTTTAATTCACCCCTCCACTTT. Its translation is CASTTIPIRFNSPLHF.